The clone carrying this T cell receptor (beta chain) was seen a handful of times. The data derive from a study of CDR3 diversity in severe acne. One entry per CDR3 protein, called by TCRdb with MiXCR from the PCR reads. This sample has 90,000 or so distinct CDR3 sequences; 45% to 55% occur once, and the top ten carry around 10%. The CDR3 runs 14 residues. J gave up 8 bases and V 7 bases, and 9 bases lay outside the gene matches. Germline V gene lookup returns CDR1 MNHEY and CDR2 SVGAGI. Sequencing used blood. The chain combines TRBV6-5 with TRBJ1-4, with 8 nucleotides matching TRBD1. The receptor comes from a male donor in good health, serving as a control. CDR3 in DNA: TGTGCCAGCAAGGTGGGACAGGTAGAAGAAAAACTGTTTTTT. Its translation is CASKVGQVEEKLFF.